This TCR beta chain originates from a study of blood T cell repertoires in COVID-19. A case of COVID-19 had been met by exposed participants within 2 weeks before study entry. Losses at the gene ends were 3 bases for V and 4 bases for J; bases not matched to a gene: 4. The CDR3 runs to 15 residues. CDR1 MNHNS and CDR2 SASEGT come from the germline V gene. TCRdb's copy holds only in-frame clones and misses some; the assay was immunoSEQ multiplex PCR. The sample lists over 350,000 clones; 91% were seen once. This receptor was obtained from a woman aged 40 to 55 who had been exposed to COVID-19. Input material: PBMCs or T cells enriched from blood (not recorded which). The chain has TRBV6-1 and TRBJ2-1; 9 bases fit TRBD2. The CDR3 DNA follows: TGTGCCAGCAGTGAGACTAGCGGTAATTACAATGAGCAGTTCTTC. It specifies CASSETSGNYNEQFF.